These 25 T cell receptor beta chains came from one sample sequenced in a study of blood T cell repertoires in COVID-19. TCRdb keeps only in-frame clones here, not all; method: immunoSEQ multiplex PCR. The repertoire consists of 85,000 to 100,000 clones, with over 75% occurring once and the leading ten covering 3.5% to 4.5%. Sequencing was carried out using peripheral blood. These receptors were obtained from a man aged 55 to 70 with acute or convalescent COVID-19.

The chain uses TRBV6-1 and TRBJ2-3; 7 nucleotides agree with TRBD1. The V segment lost 6 bases and the J segment 2 bases; nucleotides outside the gene matches: 5. The CDR3 consists of 14 residues. Looked up from germline, CDR1 is MNHNS and CDR2 is SASEGT. CDR3: CASSPGQYTDTQYF. The DNA for the CDR3 is TGTGCCAGCAGCCCGGGACAGTACACAGATACGCAGTATTTT.

The rearrangement joins TRBV7-6 to TRBJ2-7; 10 bases agree with TRBD1. Germline CDR1 SGHVS, CDR2 FNYEAQ. The CDR3 loop spans 15 amino acids. V shed 1 base and J 7 bases; nucleotides not matched to a gene: 7. CDR3 nucleotides: TGTGCCAGCAGCTTAGACGACAGGGGGCGCGGTGAGCAGTACTTC. This codes for CASSLDDRGRGEQYF.

The gene calls are TRBV11-3 and TRBJ2-1; 9 bases align to TRBD1. J was trimmed by 0 bases and V by 5 bases; bases with no gene match: 8. The CDR3 consists of 17 residues. Germline V gene sequence: CDR1 SGHNT, CDR2 YENEEA. The CDR3 loop is CASSLGQGMNSYNEQFF. The CDR3 DNA is TGTGCCAGCAGCCTTGGACAGGGGATGAACTCCTACAATGAGCAGTTCTTC.

The V gene is TRBV5-1, the J gene TRBJ2-1, with TRBD2 matching 8 bases. The CDR3 contains 15 residues. Unmatched junction bases numbered 6, after V lost 0 bases and J lost 7 bases. Per germline, CDR1 SGHRS and CDR2 YFSETQ. The CDR3 region has the DNA TGCGCCAGCAGCTTGGTTGGCGGGGGGCTTAATGAGCAGTTCTTC. The encoded protein is CASSLVGGGLNEQFF.

CDR3 in DNA: TGTGCCAGCAGTTTACGCTACTACGAGCAGTACTTC. Translating it yields CASSLRYYEQYF. The rearrangement uses TRBV12-3 or TRBV12-4 and TRBJ2-7; no clear D. The CDR3 spans 12 residues. V was shortened by 2 bases and J by 3 bases, with 5 bases between the two germline ends.

This rearrangement joins TRBV4-3 to TRBJ2-3; D is possibly TRBD1 (5 bases). The CDR3 loop spans 15 amino acids. Deletions cut 4 bases from V and 0 bases from J, with 11 bases between. Germline V CDR1 and CDR2: LGHNA, YSLEER. The CDR3 loop is CASSLDRTSTDTQYF. CDR3 nucleotide sequence: TGCGCCAGCAGCCTCGACAGAACTAGCACAGATACGCAGTATTTT.

This chain's CDR3 is CASSFTPGGWRETQYF. The DNA for the CDR3 is TGTGCCAGCAGCTTTACCCCAGGGGGCTGGCGGGAGACCCAGTACTTC. The V call is TRBV5-6, the J call TRBJ2-5; 8 bases match TRBD1. Unmatched junction bases numbered 11, after V lost 2 bases and J lost 5 bases. The CDR3 spans 16 residues. Looked up from germline, CDR1 is SGHDT and CDR2 is YYEEEE.

This clone was detected ten times or more. The rearrangement uses TRBV6-2 or TRBV6-3 and TRBJ1-3, with a possible D match to TRBD1 (6 bases). The CDR3 runs to 15 residues. Trimming shortened V by 6 bases and J by 0 bases, and 12 bases separated the two germline ends. Per germline, CDR1 MNHEY and CDR2 SVGEGT. The chain's CDR3 is CASSPGQLSGNTIYF. CDR3 sequence (DNA): TGTGCCAGCAGCCCAGGACAGCTCTCTGGAAACACCATATATTTT.

The rearrangement joins TRBV18 to TRBJ1-3, with TRBD1 matching 9 bases. The germline CDR1 and CDR2 sequences are KGHSH and LQKENI. The CDR3 length is 17 residues. The junction had 7 bases not matched to a gene; V was cut back by 3 bases and J by 1 base. CDR3 sequence: CASSPTGTGPSGNTIYF. The CDR3 DNA is TGTGCCAGCTCACCGACCGGGACAGGGCCTTCTGGAAACACCATATATTTT.

Here the CDR3 reads CASSLVGGGNIQYF. The CDR3 region has the DNA TGCGCCAGCAGCTTGGTAGGGGGCGGAAACATTCAGTACTTC. This chain joins TRBV5-1 and TRBJ2-4, with 7 bases matching TRBD1. The CDR3 has 14 amino acids. J lost 6 bases, V lost 0 bases, and 3 bases had no gene match. CDR1 is SGHRS and CDR2 is YFSETQ in the germline V gene.

As concerns this clone: Germline and junction disagree at one end, which may indicate a read error. The chain links TRBV7-7 to TRBJ2-5, with D possibly matching TRBD2 (5 bases). CDR3 length equals 13 residues. In germline, CDR1 is SSHAT, CDR2 FNYEAQ (reference sequence). CDR3 region: CASSWTYQETQYF. The DNA of the CDR3 is TGTGCTAGCAGCTGGACTTACCAAGAGACCCAGTACTTC.

This clone has just a few counts. The CDR3, as DNA: TGTGCCAGCTCTAGGGCGGGAACTCAGTACTTC. The encoded protein is CASSRAGTQYF. The J gene is TRBJ2-4, the V gene TRBV6-6; possibly TRBD2 for D (6 bases). The V gene lost 8 bases and the J gene lost 12 bases, with 14 bases spanning the gap. The CDR3 runs to 11 residues. CDR1 and CDR2 (germline): MNHNY, SVGAGI (reference sequence).

The V call is TRBV7-2, the J call TRBJ1-5; 7 positions agree with TRBD1. V lost 3 bases, J lost 6 bases, and 5 bases stayed unmatched. Germline CDR1 SGHTA, CDR2 FQGNSA. This CDR3 comprises 14 residues. The CDR3 loop is CASSFGRGSQPQHF. The CDR3 bases are TGTGCCAGCAGCTTTGGCAGGGGGAGTCAGCCCCAGCATTTT.

In this sample, this clone turned up once. The genes are TRBV11-2 and TRBJ1-5; TRBD1 matches 7 bases. The CDR3 extends over 15 amino acids. Germline trimming cut 1 base from V and 3 bases from J; bases unmatched to any gene: 3. Germline lookup yields CDR1 SGHAT and CDR2 FQNNGV. CDR3 DNA sequence: TGTGCCAGCAGCTTAGGGACAGGTACCAATCAGCCCCAGCATTTT. It translates to CASSLGTGTNQPQHF.

The chain carries TRBV24-1 and TRBJ2-1; a possible D gene is TRBD2 (5 bases). Germline V gene data show CDR1 as KGHDR and CDR2 as SFDVKD. There are 15 residues in the CDR3. V was shortened by 5 bases and J by 1 base, with 11 bases between the two germline ends. The CDR3 protein is CATSGRADSYNEQFF. The CDR3 bases are TGTGCCACCAGTGGGCGGGCTGATTCCTACAATGAGCAGTTCTTC.

In its sample, this clone was seen once. The chain is built from TRBV11-3 and TRBJ2-3; maybe TRBD2 (5 bases). CDR1 SGHNT and CDR2 YENEEA come from the germline V gene. CDR3 length: 11 amino acids. V was clipped by 11 bases and J by 1 base, with 7 bases between them. The CDR3 nucleotides read TGTGCCGGTAGCGGCACAGATACGCAGTATTTT. This codes for CAGSGTDTQYF.

This clone was seen more than once but under ten times. This chain uses TRBV5-1 with TRBJ2-7; weak D call: TRBD2 (6 bases). Germline V CDR1 and CDR2: SGHRS, YFSETQ. The length of the CDR3 is 14 residues. V was trimmed by 4 bases and J by 5 bases, leaving 16 bases between them. The CDR3 spells CASSAGSSSNEQYF. CDR3 nucleotides: TGCGCCAGCAGCGCGGGGAGTAGCTCTAACGAGCAGTACTTC.

This clone was seen only a few times. This chain links TRBV27 with TRBJ2-7, with TRBD1 matching 7 bases. Germline V gene lookup returns CDR1 MNHEY and CDR2 SMNVEV (reference sequence). There are 14 residues in the CDR3. Losses at the gene ends were 5 bases for V and 1 base for J; bases not matched to a gene: 5. The CDR3 DNA follows: TGTGCCAGCAGTCTCGGGGACAGATCCTACGAGCAGTACTTC. Its translation: CASSLGDRSYEQYF.

V is TRBV19 and J is TRBJ2-2; 7 bases fit TRBD1. This CDR3 is built from 14 residues. Germline loops: CDR1 LNHDA, CDR2 SQIVND (reference sequence). V trimming: 4 bases; J trimming: 5 bases; junction bases outside the gene matches: 4. The CDR3: CASSNRGRTGELFF. As DNA, the CDR3 is TGTGCCAGTAGTAACAGGGGAAGGACCGGGGAGCTGTTTTTT.

The chain combines TRBV11-2 with TRBJ1-2; a possible D gene is TRBD1 (6 bases). V lost 5 bases and J 4 bases, leaving 11 bases between the germline ends. The CDR3 sequence is 13 residues long. Germline CDR1 and CDR2: SGHAT and FQNNGV. CDR3 sequence reads: CASSGGGGYGYTF. The CDR3, as DNA: TGTGCCAGCAGCGGAGGGGGGGGCTATGGCTACACCTTC. The entire variable domain, with the rest obtained from reference TRBV11-2 and TRBJ1-2, is as follows: EAGVAQSPRYKIIEKRQSVAFWCNPISGHATLYWYQQILGQGPKLLIQFQNNGVVDDSQLPKDRFSAERLKGVDSTLKIQPAKLEDSAVYLCASSGGGGYGYTFGSGTRLTVV.

This rearrangement joins TRBV4-3 to TRBJ1-2, with 9 bases identical to TRBD1. Germline V gene lookup returns CDR1 LGHNA and CDR2 YSLEER. The CDR3 loop spans 19 amino acids. Trimming at V came to 1 base and at J to 6 bases, leaving 18 bases not matched to a gene. The chain's CDR3 is CASSQGLYRDRVNQDGYTF. CDR3 bases: TGCGCCAGCAGCCAAGGACTCTACCGGGACAGGGTCAATCAGGATGGCTACACCTTC.

A single count supports this clone. This chain links TRBV27 with TRBJ2-1, with D perhaps matching TRBD2 (5 bases). Germline V CDR1 and CDR2: MNHEY, SMNVEV (reference sequence). V was cut by 3 bases and J by 15 bases, with 15 bases left in between. This CDR3 is built from 12 residues. CDR3 in amino acids: CASSFSSRGWFF. The DNA of the CDR3 is TGTGCCAGCAGTTTTTCCAGCCGGGGTTGGTTCTTC.

In this sample, this clone turned up a few times. The chain joins TRBV19 to TRBJ2-2; 11 nucleotides agree with TRBD2. Trimming took 5 bases from V and 0 from J; bases not matched to a gene: 11. Germline V CDR1 and CDR2: LNHDA, SQIVND (reference sequence). The CDR3 consists of 19 residues. The CDR3 DNA follows: TGTGCCAGTAGTGGCGGTCTAGCGGGGGGATTCACGAACACCGGGGAGCTGTTTTTT. It codes for CASSGGLAGGFTNTGELFF.

The chain couples TRBV5-6 to TRBJ2-3; no firm D call. CDR3 length equals 14 residues. The V and J ends lost 3 bases and 4 bases respectively, with 12 bases between them. Germline loops: CDR1 SGHDT, CDR2 YYEEEE. As DNA, the CDR3 is TGTGCCAGCAGCTCCTTAATGGGCGCAGATACGCAGTATTTT. This gives the protein CASSSLMGADTQYF.

The gene calls are TRBV7-2 and TRBJ2-7; weak D call: TRBD1 (5 bases). Germline V gene lookup returns CDR1 SGHTA and CDR2 FQGNSA. V gave up 5 bases and J gave up 3 bases, with 20 bases separating them. The CDR3 is made up of 16 amino acids. CDR3 residues: CASSPDQQVWNYEQYF. The CDR3, as DNA: TGTGCCAGCAGCCCAGATCAACAGGTTTGGAACTACGAGCAGTACTTC.